One sample yielded the 17 T cell receptor beta chains listed below, sequenced in a study of T cells in Graves' hyperthyroidism and ophthalmopathy. RNA transcripts provided the source from which TCR beta CDR3 regions were amplified. The study used the HTBI primer set for a first-round RT-PCR of the TCR CDR3. TCRdb re-called the multiplex PCR reads with MiXCR, one entry per CDR3 protein. In the table there are 350,000 to 400,000 distinct CDR3 sequences, 11% to 15% of which are singletons. The sequenced sample consisted of blood. The source of these receptors is a woman aged 55-75 years with Graves' hyperthyroidism.

This clonotype appeared a few times. A much larger clone is a single base away; this may be a read error. V is TRBV7-3 and J is TRBJ2-3, with D perhaps matching TRBD2 (7 bases). This CDR3 is built from 14 residues. Germline-derived CDR1 and CDR2 are SGHTA and FQGTGA. The CDR3 sequence: CASGLRGGTDTQYF. The CDR3 DNA is TGTGCCAGCGGCTTAAGGGGGGGGACAGATACGCAGTATTTT.

The chain uses TRBV6-5 and TRBJ1-3; no clear D gene. The CDR3 has 16 residues. V was clipped by 0 bases and J by 1 base, with 10 bases between them. Germline CDR1 and CDR2: MNHEY and SVGAGI. The CDR3 DNA sequence: TGTGCCAGCAGTTACTCGGGAGGGTCGTCTGGAAACACCATATATTTT. Translated, it gives CASSYSGGSSGNTIYF.

This clonotype was recorded many times. The chain has TRBV7-9 and TRBJ2-7; 9 nucleotides match TRBD1. This CDR3 has 15 amino acids. Germline V gene sequence: CDR1 SEHNR, CDR2 FQNEAQ (reference sequence). V dropped 5 bases and J dropped 3; count of bases not matched to a gene: 8. This chain's CDR3 is CASSATGGLSYEQYF. CDR3 DNA: TGTGCCAGCAGCGCAACAGGGGGCTTAAGCTACGAGCAGTACTTC.

This clonotype has just a few counts. V and J are TRBV7-9 and TRBJ1-2; the match to TRBD1 covers 8 bases. Per the germline V gene, CDR1 is SEHNR and CDR2 is FQNEAQ (reference sequence). There are 14 residues in the CDR3. The V segment lost 1 base and the J segment 10 bases; nucleotides outside the gene matches: 8. This CDR3 is CASSLVRRGLDYTF. CDR3 DNA: TGTGCCAGCAGCTTAGTGCGCAGGGGGCTTGACTACACCTTC.

The chain joins TRBV4-1 to TRBJ2-1, with TRBD2 matching 9 bases. Looked up from germline, CDR1 is MGHRA and CDR2 is YSYEKL. The CDR3 loop spans 16 amino acids. V lost 1 base to trimming and J lost 4 bases; unmatched junction nucleotides: 5. In DNA form, the CDR3 reads TGCGCCAGCAGCCAAGGCGCTAGCGGGACGTACAATGAGCAGTTCTTC. As protein: CASSQGASGTYNEQFF.

Ten or more counts support this clonotype. The V call is TRBV10-2, the J call TRBJ2-5; the D gene is possibly TRBD2 (7 bases). This CDR3 is 14 amino acids long. The V end was cut by 6 bases, the J end by 6 bases, with 17 bases between. CDR1 WSHSY and CDR2 SAAADI come from the germline V gene. This chain's CDR3 is CASSAQGGTKTQYF. DNA of the CDR3: TGCGCCAGCAGCGCACAGGGAGGGACAAAGACCCAGTACTTC.

This chain links TRBV19 with TRBJ2-1; D is uncertain. The germline V and J ends were trimmed by 5 bases and 8 bases, with 13 bases remaining between them. Germline lookup yields CDR1 LNHDA and CDR2 SQIVND (reference sequence). CDR3 length: 13 amino acids. In nucleotides, the CDR3 is TGTGCCAGTAGTCTCGGACCGCGCGATGAGCAGTTCTTC. Translating it yields CASSLGPRDEQFF.

The CDR3 bases are TGTGCCACCAAGGGAGCAGGGGTCACAGATACGCAGTATTTT. It yields the protein CATKGAGVTDTQYF. The chain links TRBV24-1 to TRBJ2-3; tentatively, D is TRBD1 (6 bases). Trimming stripped 8 bases from V and 2 bases from J, with 13 bases between. CDR1 is KGHDR, CDR2 SFDVKD, per germline. The CDR3 totals 14 residues.

This clonotype was recorded once. The genes are TRBV10-3 and TRBJ2-3; 11 positions match TRBD2. V gave up 4 bases and J gave up 5 bases; unmatched junction bases: 5. The germline gives CDR1 ENHRY, CDR2 SYGVKD. The CDR3 is 15 amino acids. The CDR3: CAISVAGGPGDTQYF. The CDR3, as DNA: TGTGCCATCAGTGTAGCGGGAGGGCCCGGAGATACGCAGTATTTT.

This clonotype appeared many times. The chain couples TRBV2 to TRBJ2-3, with TRBD2 identical over 13 bases. The trim removed 4 bases at V and 5 bases at J, leaving 6 bases unmatched. Germline V gene data show CDR1 as SNHLY and CDR2 as FYNNEI. There are 16 residues in the CDR3. The CDR3 sequence: CASSGRLAGGGDTQYF. The CDR3, as DNA: TGTGCCAGCAGTGGTAGACTAGCGGGAGGAGGAGATACGCAGTATTTT. Drawing the rest from reference TRBV2 and TRBJ2-3, the complete variable domain is EPEVTQTPSHQVTQMGQEVILRCVPISNHLYFYWYRQILGQKVEFLVSFYNNEISEKSEIFDDQFSVERPDGSNFTLKIRSTKLEDSAMYFCASSGRLAGGGDTQYFGPGTRLTVL.

The chain employs TRBV5-8 and TRBJ2-7; D is unresolved. Germline lookup yields CDR1 SGHTS and CDR2 YDEGEE. Trimming pared 5 bases from V and 3 bases from J, leaving 15 bases between. The CDR3 consists of 14 residues. For the CDR3, the DNA is TGTGCCAGCAGTTTCCCGGGCAGCAACTACGAGCAGTACTTC. Encoded protein: CASSFPGSNYEQYF.

The chain has TRBV4-1 and TRBJ1-2; 8 nucleotides align to TRBD1. CDR3 length: 15 residues. Germline loops: CDR1 MGHRA, CDR2 YSYEKL. V was clipped by 2 bases and J by 7 bases; unmatched bases: 9. The CDR3 spells CASSQSGQGALGYTF. DNA for the CDR3: TGCGCCAGCAGCCAAAGTGGTCAGGGGGCGCTTGGCTACACCTTC.

This clonotype occurred many times. This sequence joins TRBV15 and TRBJ2-1; TRBD2 agrees at 11 bases. The CDR3 covers 16 residues. Germline-derived CDR1 and CDR2 are LNHNV and YYDKDF (reference sequence). V trimming: 6 bases; J trimming: 7 bases; junction bases outside the gene matches: 11. The chain's CDR3 is CATRDRKGLAENEQFF. Here the CDR3 DNA reads TGTGCCACCAGAGACCGTAAGGGACTAGCGGAAAATGAGCAGTTCTTC.

This clonotype was seen only once. The CDR3 region has the DNA TGTGCCAGCAAGGGACAGACGAACACTGAAGCTTTCTTT. Translating gives CASKGQTNTEAFF. J is TRBJ1-1 and V is TRBV5-4; 7 bases fit TRBD1. Germline trimming cut 6 bases from V and 1 base from J; bases unmatched to any gene: 3. Per germline, CDR1 SGHNT and CDR2 YYREEE (reference sequence). This CDR3 region has 13 residues.

In its sample, this clonotype was seen many times. The chain is built from TRBV27 and TRBJ2-1; D gene unclear. Germline V gene lookup returns CDR1 MNHEY and CDR2 SMNVEV (reference sequence). CDR3 length: 13 amino acids. Trimming took 5 bases from V and 10 from J, leaving 15 bases between them. CDR3 protein: CASSLPPEPEQFF. Written as DNA, the CDR3 is TGTGCCAGCAGTCTACCCCCAGAGCCAGAGCAGTTCTTC.

This clonotype was seen at least ten times. This chain links TRBV20-1 with TRBJ2-1; D may correspond to TRBD1 or TRBD2 (5 bases each). CDR3 length: 17 residues. Germline V gene lookup returns CDR1 DFQATT and CDR2 SNEGSKA (reference sequence). Trimming removed 3 bases from V and 4 bases from J, with 22 bases in between. Here the CDR3 reads CSARDGTRPPEYNEQFF. CDR3 DNA sequence: TGCAGTGCTAGGGACGGGACGAGACCTCCAGAATACAATGAGCAGTTCTTC.

This clonotype was seen repeatedly, ten times or more. V and J are TRBV7-8 and TRBJ1-1; TRBD1 aligns across 7 bases. J gave up 12 bases and V 1 base, and 2 bases lay outside the gene matches. This CDR3 is built from 11 residues. CDR1 is SGHVS, CDR2 FQNEAQ, per germline. The CDR3 protein is CASSLGQGTFF. The CDR3 DNA sequence: TGTGCCAGCAGCTTAGGACAGGGTACTTTCTTT.